This passage covers 16 T cell receptor beta chains from one sample sequenced in a study of shared clonotypes between healthy human individuals. The repertoire was sequenced with immunoSEQ multiplex PCR; TCRdb's copy has only in-frame clones and lacks some. The profile covers some 2,000,000 clones, with about 95% appearing a single time and 0.13% taken by the ten largest. Source material: naive CD4+ T cells sorted from blood. Subset defined: CD45RA+ positively selected. The receptors come from a man between 18 and 35 years old in good health.

The genes are TRBV9 and TRBJ2-1; 11 nucleotides agree with TRBD2. The CDR3 contains 16 residues. The germline CDR1 and CDR2 sequences are SGDLS and YYNGEE. The V segment lost 4 bases and the J segment 2 bases; nucleotides outside the gene matches: 5. CDR3 residues: CASSFRSGGAYNEQFF. The CDR3 DNA sequence: TGTGCCAGCAGCTTCCGTAGCGGGGGGGCCTACAATGAGCAGTTCTTC.

Notes on this clone: Distinct nucleotide sequences in the sample also encode this CDR3. This sequence joins TRBV25-1 and TRBJ2-7; no reliable D call. CDR3 length: 14 amino acids. The ends were cut back, 1 base at V and 1 base at J, with 8 bases in the middle. In germline, CDR1 is MGHDK, CDR2 SYGVNS. The DNA of the CDR3 is TGTGCCAGCAGTGAATCCGGCACGTCCTACGAGCAGTACTTC. Its translation is CASSESGTSYEQYF.

As concerns this clone: The same CDR3 can be traced to other DNA sequences in this sample. The rearrangement links TRBV9 to TRBJ2-1, with D perhaps matching TRBD1 or TRBD2 (6 bases each). The CDR3 extends over 16 amino acids. The germline V and J ends were trimmed by 0 bases and 0 bases, with 10 bases remaining between them. CDR1 and CDR2 from the germline V gene are SGDLS and YYNGEE. The CDR3 DNA follows: TGTGCCAGCAGCGTAGCGGGGGCTAGCTCCTACAATGAGCAGTTCTTC. Translated, it gives CASSVAGASSYNEQFF.

The sample holds one count of this clone. This CDR3 reads CASSTTGETGNTIYF. CDR3 nucleotide sequence: TGCGCCAGCAGTACGACGGGGGAAACTGGAAACACCATATATTTT. The rearrangement uses TRBV5-1 and TRBJ1-3, with D possibly matching TRBD1 (5 bases). This CDR3 contains 15 residues. The V and J ends lost 5 bases and 2 bases respectively, with 14 bases between them. Germline lookup yields CDR1 SGHRS and CDR2 YFSETQ. Full variable domain (missing parts from reference TRBV5-1 and TRBJ1-3): KAGVTQTPRYLIKTRGQQVTLSCSPISGHRSVSWYQQTPGQGLQFLFEYFSETQRNKGNFPGRFSGRQFSNSRSEMNVSTLELGDSALYLCASSTTGETGNTIYFGEGSWLTVV.

V and J are TRBV2 and TRBJ2-3; a possible D gene is TRBD1 (6 bases). Germline CDR1 is SNHLY and CDR2 is FYNNEI. The V end lost 4 bases, the J end lost 0 bases, and 11 bases lay between the germline ends. The CDR3 covers 15 residues. The CDR3 sequence is CASSGTGKSTDTQYF. Written as DNA, the CDR3 is TGTGCCAGCAGTGGCACAGGGAAAAGCACAGATACGCAGTATTTT.

The chain couples TRBV28 to TRBJ1-6; 7 bases map to TRBD1. CDR1 and CDR2 (germline): MDHEN, SYDVKM. The CDR3 has 17 amino acids. V was pared by 5 bases and J by 6 bases, with 13 bases of the junction left unmatched. The CDR3 bases are TGTGCCAGCAGTCTGGTGCTTGGGGACAGCCTTAATTCACCCCTCCACTTT. As protein: CASSLVLGDSLNSPLHF.

The V gene is TRBV7-9, the J gene TRBJ1-6; D uncertain. Trimming stripped 4 bases from V and 12 bases from J, with 10 bases between. CDR1 and CDR2 from the germline V gene are SEHNR and FQNEAQ (reference sequence). The CDR3 runs 12 residues. The CDR3 sequence is CASSSTVGPLHF. The CDR3 DNA reads as TGTGCCAGCAGCTCGACCGTCGGACCCCTCCACTTT.

The chain uses TRBV11-2 and TRBJ2-3, with D unresolved. V dropped 0 bases and J dropped 6 bases, with 13 bases sitting between them. CDR3 length: 15 residues. CDR1 SGHAT and CDR2 FQNNGV come from the germline V gene. DNA for the CDR3: TGTGCCAGCAGCTTAGATCTGAACCTCGAGGATACGCAGTATTTT. It translates to CASSLDLNLEDTQYF.

The chain has TRBV18 and TRBJ2-3; 8 nucleotides agree with TRBD1. CDR1 KGHSH and CDR2 LQKENI come from the germline V gene. The trim removed 0 bases at V and 5 bases at J, leaving 4 bases unmatched. CDR3 length: 15 residues. CDR3 residues: CASSPPGQVIDTQYF. The CDR3 nucleotides are TGTGCCAGCTCACCACCGGGACAGGTCATAGATACGCAGTATTTT.

The chain links TRBV28 to TRBJ2-4; 7 nucleotides align to TRBD2. CDR1 and CDR2 from the germline V gene are MDHEN and SYDVKM. With 5 bases clipped from V and 5 bases from J, the junction kept 15 bases outside the gene matches. There are 17 residues in the CDR3. CDR3 bases: TGTGCCAGCAGTGGGACTACCGGGACGGCACCTGAAAACATTCAGTACTTC. Its translation is CASSGTTGTAPENIQYF.

The rearrangement links TRBV28 to TRBJ1-6; tentatively, D is TRBD1 (6 bases). The CDR3 is 16 residues long. The germline gives CDR1 MDHEN, CDR2 SYDVKM. V was cut by 5 bases and J by 4 bases, with 15 bases left in between. The CDR3 bases are TGTGCCAGCAGTGAGGGGGGGTATGGGTATAATTCACCCCTCCACTTT. Its translation is CASSEGGYGYNSPLHF.

Details on this clone: In the same sample, other DNA sequences code for this CDR3. The chain joins TRBV7-8 to TRBJ1-1; TRBD1 matches at 7 bases. The CDR3 runs 15 residues. V lost 1 base, J lost 0 bases, and 2 bases stayed unmatched. Germline V gene sequence: CDR1 SGHVS, CDR2 FQNEAQ. CDR3 sequence: CASSLVGTVNTEAFF. The DNA for the CDR3 is TGTGCCAGCAGCTTAGTTGGGACAGTGAACACTGAAGCTTTCTTT.

V is TRBV5-1 and J is TRBJ2-1; 7 bases agree with TRBD1. This CDR3 has 14 residues. After removal of 0 bases from V and 9 bases from J, the junction contained 6 bases not matched to a gene. Germline V CDR1 and CDR2: SGHRS, YFSETQ. The CDR3: CASSLGGGAAEQFF. The CDR3 DNA sequence: TGCGCCAGCAGCTTGGGAGGGGGCGCGGCTGAGCAGTTCTTC. The variable domain in full, completed from reference TRBV5-1 and TRBJ2-1, reads KAGVTQTPRYLIKTRGQQVTLSCSPISGHRSVSWYQQTPGQGLQFLFEYFSETQRNKGNFPGRFSGRQFSNSRSEMNVSTLELGDSALYLCASSLGGGAAEQFFGPGTRLTVL.

The gene calls are TRBV6-5 and TRBJ1-2; 7 bases are a match to TRBD1. Germline values: CDR1 MNHEY, CDR2 SVGAGI. Trimming cost V 5 bases and J 6 bases; bases outside gene matches: 3. The CDR3 consists of 12 residues. In DNA, the CDR3 is TGTGCCAGCAGTCGGGACAGTAATGGCTACACCTTC. It is translated as CASSRDSNGYTF.

This clone has a single count. The chain uses TRBV19 and TRBJ2-1; the match to TRBD2 covers 8 bases. V shed 5 bases, J shed 5 bases, and the junction held 8 bases outside the gene matches. The germline V gene has CDR1 LNHDA and CDR2 SQIVND (reference sequence). The CDR3 contains 15 residues. DNA for the CDR3: TGTGCCAGTAGTCCCCGGGAGGGGACCCACAATGAGCAGTTCTTC. Residues: CASSPREGTHNEQFF. The full variable domain, completed using reference TRBV19 and TRBJ2-1, is DGGITQSPKYLFRKEGQNVTLSCEQNLNHDAMYWYRQDPGQGLRLIYYSQIVNDFQKGDIAEGYSVSREKKESFPLTVTSAQKNPTAFYLCASSPREGTHNEQFFGPGTRLTVL.

The CDR3 nucleotides read TGTGCCAGCAGCTTAGCGAAAGGGGTGGACACCGGGGAGCTGTTTTTT. It yields the protein CASSLAKGVDTGELFF. The rearrangement links TRBV7-9 to TRBJ2-2; tentatively, D is TRBD1 (5 bases). The germline V gene encodes CDR1 SEHNR and CDR2 FQNEAQ (reference sequence). With 0 bases removed from V and 3 bases from J, the gap between germline ends came to 11 bases. The CDR3 consists of 16 residues.